Listed below are T cell receptor beta chains from one sample, sequenced in a study of T cell responses to AZD1222 COVID-19 vaccine. TCRdb keeps only in-frame clones here, not all; method: immunoSEQ multiplex PCR. The repertoire has 90,000 to 150,000 clones, approximately 90% of them found once; the top ten carry roughly 3.8%. This specimen consisted of peripheral blood, obtained 28 days after the second AZD1222 dose. These TCRs come from an adult who received the AZD1222 COVID-19 vaccine. Each CDR3 is given with its conserved first and last residue. Each record gives: clone size, J gene, D gene, V gene, CDR3 protein, CDR3 DNA. D genes are given only for firm matches. Clone size is given for some rows only: seen once, a few or many times, or a class if the clone is expanded.

. | TRBJ2-4 | . | TRBV14 | CASSQAFGILAKNIQYF | TGTGCCAGCAGCCAAGCTTTCGGGATTCTAGCCAAAAACATTCAGTACTTC
. | TRBJ2-1 | . | TRBV4-3 | CASSQDVYNEQFF | TGCGCCAGCAGCCAAGACGTCTACAATGAGCAGTTCTTC
. | TRBJ1-5 | . | TRBV7-8 | CASSLGNRDQPQHF | TGTGCCAGCAGCTTAGGCAACAGGGATCAGCCCCAGCATTTT
. | TRBJ2-1 | TRBD2 | TRBV7-2 | CASSLPRTSGGGSYNEQFF | TGTGCCAGCAGCTTACCTCGGACTAGCGGGGGGGGCTCCTACAATGAGCAGTTCTTC
. | TRBJ1-5 | . | TRBV15 | CATRKGPGSNQPQHF | TGTGCCACCAGAAAGGGACCGGGAAGCAATCAGCCCCAGCATTTT
. | TRBJ1-1 | . | TRBV19 | CASSTGHEAFF | TGTGCCAGTAGTACCGGGCACGAGGCTTTCTTT
. | TRBJ2-1 | . | TRBV4-2 | CASSQAGYNEQFF | TGTGCCAGCAGCCAGGCAGGTTACAATGAGCAGTTCTTC
once | TRBJ2-1 | . | TRBV24-1 | CATSVSRRGGGNEQFF | TGTGCCACCAGTGTCTCCCGGAGGGGGGGCGGCAATGAGCAGTTCTTC
few | TRBJ1-4 | . | TRBV7-9 | CASSIQGGEKLFF | TGTGCCAGCAGCATACAGGGAGGTGAAAAACTGTTTTTT
. | TRBJ1-1 | . | TRBV3-1/TRBV3-2 | CASSQGWSNTEAFF | TGTGCCAGCAGCCAAGGGTGGTCGAACACTGAAGCTTTCTTT
. | TRBJ2-3 | . | TRBV10-3 | CAIMGAFSTDTQYF | TGTGCCATCATGGGGGCCTTTAGCACAGATACGCAGTATTTT
. | TRBJ2-7 | . | TRBV5-1 | CASSLGQYYEQYF | TGCGCCAGCAGCTTAGGACAGTACTACGAGCAGTACTTC
. | TRBJ1-2 | . | TRBV6-5 | CASRAGSSGGYTF | TGTGCCAGCAGGGCCGGGTCCTCAGGAGGCTACACCTTC
. | TRBJ2-1 | . | TRBV7-9 | CASSLRGDEQFF | TGTGCCAGCAGCTTACGAGGGGATGAGCAGTTCTTC
. | TRBJ2-5 | . | TRBV5-1 | CASQFEREQETQYF | TGCGCCAGCCAATTCGAAAGAGAACAAGAGACCCAGTACTTC
. | TRBJ1-5 | . | TRBV4-3 | CASSQDLYSNQPQHF | TGCGCCAGCAGCCAAGATCTGTACAGTAATCAGCCCCAGCATTTT
. | TRBJ1-1 | . | TRBV6-2/TRBV6-3 | CASSYGGVNTEAFF | TGTGCCAGCAGTTACGGAGGGGTAAACACTGAAGCTTTCTTT
. | TRBJ2-7 | TRBD2 | TRBV18 | CASSKTELAGDSSYEQYF | TGTGCCAGCTCCAAAACGGAACTAGCGGGGGATAGCTCCTACGAGCAGTACTTC
. | TRBJ2-3 | . | TRBV11-2 | CASSFPRAGPTQYF | TGTGCCAGCAGCTTCCCTCGGGCGGGTCCGACGCAGTATTTT
. | TRBJ1-5 | . | TRBV4-1 | CASSQERSNQPQHF | TGCGCCAGCAGCCAAGAACGAAGCAATCAGCCCCAGCATTTT
. | TRBJ2-3 | TRBD1 | TRBV7-9 | CASRRSGQGGTDTQYF | TGTGCCAGCAGACGGAGCGGACAGGGGGGGACAGATACGCAGTATTTT
. | TRBJ1-5 | . | TRBV18 | CASSSDQTQPQHF | TGTGCCAGCTCATCGGACCAGACGCAGCCCCAGCATTTT
once | TRBJ2-7 | TRBD2 | TRBV12-5 | CASGLGGISSYEQYF | TGTGCTAGTGGCCTCGGGGGGATTTCCTCCTACGAGCAGTACTTC
. | TRBJ1-4 | . | TRBV28 | CASSLFYRVNEKLFF | TGTGCCAGCAGTTTATTCTACCGTGTTAATGAAAAACTGTTTTTT